The entry below describes one TCR beta chain. This receptor's antigen is unknown. No base quality information exists; no much larger clone differs at one position. The donors were healthy, HIV-negative adults with no recently reported acute infections or vaccinations. Every donor was a Caucasian adult living in Nashville, Tennessee, USA. Magnetic negative selection was used to enrich CD4+ T cells, after which naive cells were positively selected on CD45RA and the negative fraction became the memory subset. After blood collection by leukapheresis, PBMCs were isolated using Ficoll-Histopaque density gradient centrifugation and then cryopreserved in the vapor phase of liquid nitrogen. Analytical flow cytometry was used to check the purity and quantity of each magnetically sorted T cell population. Genomic DNA was isolated from every sorted fraction and measured by UV absorbance on a Nanodrop 2000c. This sample is part of a study of shared clonotypes between healthy human individuals (dated by TCRdb to 2018 to 2020). In terms of the full investigation: The cohort included three men and a couple of women between 18 and 49 years of age. For each donor, CD4 naive and CD4 memory were each given three plates, CD8 naive was given two plates, and CD8 memory was given one plate. Per donor, leukapheresis produced somewhere between about 0.8 and 9 billion PBMCs. The study deeply sequenced blood TCR repertoires of five healthy adults to estimate repertoire size and the extent of clonotype sharing between individuals. To increase sequencing depth and limit assay-specific biases, different laboratories used diverse techniques to prepare libraries and sequence TCR repertoires.

Using the deep immunoSEQ assay, TCR CDR3 regions were amplified from genomic DNA by multiplex PCR. Extracted genomic DNA from each cell subset was spread evenly across all wells of several immunoSEQ 96-well plates, with each plate serving as a replicate. For sorted subsets, each replicate PCR was loaded with roughly 200 ng genomic DNA, equivalent to 25,000 to 30,000 T cell genomes. Purified libraries were measured with a Qubit 3.0 fluorometer, size-checked on a Bioanalyzer 2100, and measured again with the KAPA Library Quantification kit. A separate single-read 150-cycle Illumina NextSeq 550 flow cell was used to sequence each immunoSEQ 96-well plate. Concerning the study's data processing: The immunoSEQ output contained only junctional sequences without quality scores, so filtering could not match that applied to full-length reads. To assign V/J genes and CDR3, sequences were annotated using PyIR, a Python wrapper for IgBLAST v1.9, with IMGT germline references. Reads with weak V/J assignments (E-value above 1e-6), missing CDR3, stop codons, out-of-frame junctions, or ambiguous translated residues were removed. V3J clonotypes were defined as sequences sharing an identical inferred V gene, J gene, and CDR3 amino acid sequence. To compute the percentage overlap between repertoires, the number of shared unique clonotypes was divided by the size of the smaller repertoire. Richness of each repertoire was evaluated using RTK rarefaction, the Chao1 estimator, and Recon v2.1 estimates of unobserved clonotypes. OLGA was used to compute generation probabilities for all TCRbeta clonotypes that the gDNA method yielded from four donors. As stored in TCRdb, this immuneACCESS dataset retains in-frame rearrangements with V and J assigned. A fraction of the clones does not appear; measured against another copy, unresolved V genes explain less than half of the discrepancy, and the remainder lacks a known reason. For V, J and clone size, that table is used; D and trimming come from the DNA. The sample table holds some 680,000 clones, of which about three quarters were seen once. The ten largest account for around 2% of the sample.

The cysteine opens and the phenylalanine closes a CDR3 of 11 amino acids. The read is trimmed to its CDR3 DNA, 33 bases read in frame from base 1. Trimming takes 4 bases from V and 3 bases from J, and the germline ends sit 4 bases apart. For CDR1 and CDR2, the germline V gene (reference sequence) lists DFQATT and SNEGSKA. Overall results and qualifications from the work: Clonotypes shared by all four sorted-subset donors showed higher generation probabilities than non-shared clonotypes. Pairwise subsampling indicated that sequencing depth was expected to affect the degree of clonotype sharing among donors. Incomplete sequencing was indicated by rarefaction of sorted-subset datasets, despite the large sequencing depth. The small number of donors limited the genetic and exposure-history diversity represented. Across four donors, about 4.5% of naive CD4, approximately 3.6% of naive CD8, 2.3% of memory CD4, and approximately 0.4% of memory CD8 clonotypes were shared. Sampling was restricted to blood, and TCR repertoires in tissues likely differ from the TCR repertoires found in blood. Naive subsets generally had larger estimated clonotype richness than memory subsets.

The sequence links TRBV20-1 to TRBJ2-1, with no D gene named confidently. The clonotype was recovered from a young woman in good health. Sequenced: memory CD4+ T cells sorted from blood. What this sample's cell subset or site label stands for: CD45RA-negative fraction. DNA sequence: TGCAGTGCTATTTTCTACAATGAGCAGTTCTTC. It translates as CSAIFYNEQFF.